The sequence of this T cell receptor beta chain was determined in a study of blood T cells in healthy people across ages. Sample-barcoded 5' priming and a J-beta primer mix drove a second PCR of roughly 7 to 11 cycles. TCRdb redid the calling of the 5' RACE reads with MiXCR, one entry per CDR3 protein. Of approximately 1,100,000 distinct CDR3 sequences listed, 45% are singletons. Trimming took 3 bases from V and 6 from J, leaving 13 bases between them. CDR3 size: 14 residues. This clonotype was obtained from a woman aged 60-75 years in good health. The sample consisted of blood. The chain recombines TRBV12-3 or TRBV12-4 with TRBJ2-3; possible D gene TRBD1, 5 bases. The CDR3 nucleotides read TGTGCCAGCAGTTTCCGCAGGGCCCCGGATACGCAGTATTTT. Translation gives CASSFRRAPDTQYF.